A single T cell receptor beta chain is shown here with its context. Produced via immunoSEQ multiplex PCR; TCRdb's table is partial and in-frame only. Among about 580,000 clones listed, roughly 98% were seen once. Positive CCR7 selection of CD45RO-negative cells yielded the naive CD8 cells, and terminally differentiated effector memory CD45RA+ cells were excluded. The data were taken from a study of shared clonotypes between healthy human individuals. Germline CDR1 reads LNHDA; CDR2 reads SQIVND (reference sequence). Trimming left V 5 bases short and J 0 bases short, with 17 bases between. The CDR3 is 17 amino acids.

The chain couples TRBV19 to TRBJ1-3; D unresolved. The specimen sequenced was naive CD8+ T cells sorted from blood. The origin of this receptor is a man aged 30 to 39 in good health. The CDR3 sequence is CASSPDGPTLSGNTIYF. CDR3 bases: TGTGCCAGTAGTCCCGACGGACCGACTCTCTCTGGAAACACCATATATTTT.